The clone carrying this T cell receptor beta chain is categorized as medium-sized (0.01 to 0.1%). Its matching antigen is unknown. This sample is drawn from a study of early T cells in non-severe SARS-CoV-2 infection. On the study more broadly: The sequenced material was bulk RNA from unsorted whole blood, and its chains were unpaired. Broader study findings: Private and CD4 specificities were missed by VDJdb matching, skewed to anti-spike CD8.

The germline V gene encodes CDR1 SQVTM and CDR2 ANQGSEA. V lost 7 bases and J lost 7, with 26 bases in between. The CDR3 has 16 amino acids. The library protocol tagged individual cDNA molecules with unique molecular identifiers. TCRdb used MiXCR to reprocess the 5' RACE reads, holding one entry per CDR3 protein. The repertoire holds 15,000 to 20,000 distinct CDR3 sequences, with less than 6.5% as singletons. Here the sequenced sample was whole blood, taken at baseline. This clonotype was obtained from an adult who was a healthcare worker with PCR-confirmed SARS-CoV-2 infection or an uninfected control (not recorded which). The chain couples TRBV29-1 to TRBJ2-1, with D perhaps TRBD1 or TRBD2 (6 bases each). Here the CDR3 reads CSAEDPEGGVLNEQFF. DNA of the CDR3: TGCAGCGCCGAGGATCCGGAGGGGGGCGTCCTGAATGAGCAGTTCTTC.